This TCR beta chain came from a study of blood T cell repertoires in COVID-19. In terms of age and location, participants ranged from roughly 18 to 95 years and lived in approximately 26 US areas. Which cohort a participant joined came from the clinical history participants gave. Symptom resolution, clearance, or two negative PCRs marked the recovered donors of Cohort 3. Authors' methods: Amplifying reference gene primers gave estimates of nucleated cell counts. Measured with immunoSEQ multiplex PCR; TCRdb has only the in-frame clones, and not every one. Clone size and V and J calls were adopted from that table, with D and trimming inferred from the DNA. The data contain around 390,000 clones, approximately 87% of them singletons. The junction had 9 bases not matched to a gene; V was cut back by 1 base and J by 4 bases. The CDR3 has 18 amino acids. Germline CDR1 and CDR2: LGHDT and YNNKEL (reference sequence).

The sequencing sample was made of PBMCs or T cells enriched from blood (not recorded which). The TCR originated in a woman aged 45-65 years who had recovered from COVID-19. V is TRBV3-1 (or the pseudogene TRBV3-2) and J is TRBJ2-6, with TRBD2 matching 8 bases. CDR3 in DNA: TGTGCCAGCAGCCAAGGAGGACGGGGGGGTACAGGGGCCAACGTCCTGACTTTC. Translating it yields CASSQGGRGGTGANVLTF.